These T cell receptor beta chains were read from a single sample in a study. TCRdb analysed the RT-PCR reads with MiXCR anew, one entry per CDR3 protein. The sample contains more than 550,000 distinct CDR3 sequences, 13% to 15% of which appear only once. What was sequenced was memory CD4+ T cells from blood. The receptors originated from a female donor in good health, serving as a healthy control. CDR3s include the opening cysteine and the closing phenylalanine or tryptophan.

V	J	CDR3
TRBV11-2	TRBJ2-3	CASSLMAPGLGGDTQYF
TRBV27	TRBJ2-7	CASSFTGQGVPGSYEQYF
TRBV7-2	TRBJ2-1	CASSLQMSGEQFF
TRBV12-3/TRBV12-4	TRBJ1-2	CASSLSTGSYGYTF
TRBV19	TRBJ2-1	CASTSQGVAGPFRAFF
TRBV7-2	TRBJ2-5	CASSPRQGGTQYF
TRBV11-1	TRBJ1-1	CASAGMNTEAFF
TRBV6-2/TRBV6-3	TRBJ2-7	CASSYSVLVDYSYEQYF
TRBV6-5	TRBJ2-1	CASSLGLAQFNEQFF
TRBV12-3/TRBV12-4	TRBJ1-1	CASSFGGSFTEAFF
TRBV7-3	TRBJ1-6	CASSLKGSLPNSPLHF
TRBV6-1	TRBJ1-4	CASSPTSFNEKLFF
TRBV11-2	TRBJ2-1	CASSLGVSGSGNNEQFF
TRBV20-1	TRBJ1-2	CSARARYGYTF
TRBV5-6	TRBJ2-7	CASSFEYVQYF
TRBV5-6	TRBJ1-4	CASSYQQTGEKLFF
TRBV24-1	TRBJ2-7	CATSANYEQYF
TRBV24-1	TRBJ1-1	CATARENGEAFF
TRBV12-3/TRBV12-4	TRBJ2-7	CASSLAGAAYEQYF
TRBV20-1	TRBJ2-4	CSARDFGPRAKNIQYF
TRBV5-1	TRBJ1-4	CASRAPTGSEKLFF
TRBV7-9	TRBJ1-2	CASSLEGAGGGYTF
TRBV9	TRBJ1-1	CASSPHGTFMNTEAFF
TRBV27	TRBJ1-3	CASKGTGGSGNTIYF
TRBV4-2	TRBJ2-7	CASSQDLVLAGASYEQYF
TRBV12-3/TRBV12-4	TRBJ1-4	CASRSSSGEKLFF
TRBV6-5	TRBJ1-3	CASMGAAGNTIYF
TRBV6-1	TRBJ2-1	CASERQARGGRNEQFF
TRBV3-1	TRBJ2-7	CASSQDSRASEQYF
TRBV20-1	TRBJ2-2	CSARAPPGELFF
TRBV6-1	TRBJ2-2	CASTPGRGLNTGELFF
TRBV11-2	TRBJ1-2	CASNLWQVNYGYTF
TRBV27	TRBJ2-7	CASSWDRSTYEQYF
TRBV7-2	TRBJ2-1	CASSKPPPRNEQFF
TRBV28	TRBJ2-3	CASTAGGRWDTQYF